These 21 T cell receptor beta chains were all obtained from the same sample, sequenced in a study of cytomegalovirus exposure and HLA in healthy donors. A multiplex PCR was run with 60 Vbeta primers and 13 Jbeta primers. Assay: immunoSEQ multiplex PCR; the TCRdb copy retains only in-frame clones and omits some. The sample has under 65,000 clones, approximately 86% seen once. The specimen sequenced was PBMCs. The receptors here all came from a woman in her late teens or twenties in good health and CMV-seronegative.

As for this clone: The junction and the germline gene differ at one end; a read error may be behind it. This sequence joins TRBV7-9 and TRBJ2-5, with TRBD1 identical over 8 bases. Germline CDR1 is SEHNR and CDR2 is FQNEAQ (reference sequence). The CDR3 has 16 amino acids. The CDR3 DNA follows: TGTTCCAGCAGCTCCCCCGGACAGGGATCTCGAGAGACCCAGTACTTC. Protein sequence: CSSSSPGQGSRETQYF. The full variable domain, completed using reference TRBV7-9 and TRBJ2-5, is DTGVSQNPRHKITKRGQNVTFRCDPISEHNRLYWYRQTLGQGPEFLTYFQNEAQLEKSRLLSDRFSAERPKGSFSTLEIQRTEQGDSAMYLCSSSSPGQGSRETQYFGPGTRLLVL.

A few counts support this clone. This rearrangement joins TRBV2 to TRBJ1-4; D not certain. The germline V and J ends were trimmed by 1 base and 2 bases, with 8 bases remaining between them. CDR3 length: 15 residues. Germline CDR1 SNHLY, CDR2 FYNNEI. The CDR3 bases are TGTGCCAGCAGTGAAGGGACTAAGACTAATGAAAAACTGTTTTTT. This gives the protein CASSEGTKTNEKLFF.

The rearrangement uses TRBV7-6 and TRBJ1-1; 9 nucleotides align to TRBD1. Germline V gene sequence: CDR1 SGHVS, CDR2 FNYEAQ. V lost 1 base and J lost 2; bases outside the gene matches: 5. The CDR3 covers 16 residues. The DNA of the CDR3 is TGTGCCAGCAGCTTAGGAAACAGGGGGCTTAACACTGAAGCTTTCTTT. This codes for CASSLGNRGLNTEAFF.

This rearrangement joins TRBV7-9 to TRBJ2-1; 7 bases agree with TRBD2. Germline V gene sequence: CDR1 SEHNR, CDR2 FQNEAQ (reference sequence). The CDR3 runs 16 residues. The trim removed 5 bases at V and 5 bases at J, leaving 12 bases unmatched. The CDR3 here is CASSLWGGSRNNEQFF. The CDR3 nucleotides are TGTGCCAGCAGCCTCTGGGGGGGTAGCAGAAACAATGAGCAGTTCTTC.

The chain employs TRBV11-3 and TRBJ1-1; D is possibly TRBD1 (6 bases). The CDR3 runs 13 residues. Looked up from germline, CDR1 is SGHNT and CDR2 is YENEEA. V lost 5 bases and J lost 5, with 12 bases in between. The CDR3 sequence is CASSTGGRTEAFF. The CDR3 DNA is TGTGCCAGCAGCACCGGGGGGCGGACTGAAGCTTTCTTT.

CDR3 sequence: CASSLGWRGHEQYF. CDR3 coding DNA: TGTGCCAGCAGTTTAGGTTGGAGGGGGCACGAGCAGTACTTC. The chain couples TRBV28 to TRBJ2-5; maybe TRBD1 (7 bases). The J call may be faulty, since TRBJ2-7 better matches the DNA end. The CDR3 loop spans 14 amino acids. The germline CDR1 and CDR2 sequences are MDHEN and SYDVKM.

The chain employs TRBV19 and TRBJ2-1, with a tentative D call TRBD1 (7 bases). The CDR3 loop spans 14 amino acids. The V end lost 6 bases, the J end lost 9 bases, and 18 bases lay between the germline ends. Germline loops: CDR1 LNHDA, CDR2 SQIVND (reference sequence). The CDR3 bases are TGTGCCAGTAGGTTGGTGGAGGGGGCGGGTGAGCAGTTCTTC. This gives the protein CASRLVEGAGEQFF.

V is TRBV5-1 and J is TRBJ2-3; 9 bases map to TRBD2. With V trimmed by 2 bases and J by 5 bases, 6 bases remained unmatched. The CDR3 is 15 amino acids. Germline CDR1 is SGHRS and CDR2 is YFSETQ. The CDR3 DNA sequence: TGCGCCAGCAGCTTCGCGGGACTAGCACGAGATACGCAGTATTTT. Its translation: CASSFAGLARDTQYF.

The rearrangement uses TRBV9 and TRBJ1-3, with D maybe TRBD1 (5 bases). Germline V gene data show CDR1 as SGDLS and CDR2 as YYNGEE. The ends were cut back, 0 bases at V and 0 bases at J, with 10 bases in the middle. The CDR3 contains 16 residues. For the CDR3, the DNA is TGTGCCAGCAGCGTAGTAGGGGATCGCTCTGGAAACACCATATATTTT. This codes for CASSVVGDRSGNTIYF.

This CDR3 reads CAWNPGLGEKLFF. The CDR3 DNA is TGTGCCTGGAACCCAGGGCTAGGCGAAAAACTGTTTTTT. The chain combines TRBV30 with TRBJ1-4; possible D gene TRBD1, 5 bases. Trimming left V 4 bases short and J 8 bases short, with 14 bases between. Germline V CDR1 and CDR2: GTSNPN, SVGIG (reference sequence). CDR3 length: 13 amino acids.

In its sample, this clone was seen once. The chain links TRBV4-1 to TRBJ2-7; D is uncertain. CDR1 and CDR2 (germline): MGHRA, YSYEKL. This CDR3 spans 13 amino acids. V dropped 3 bases and J dropped 2 bases, with 8 bases sitting between them. The CDR3 DNA reads TGCGCCAGCAGCCATCCACTGGCCTACGAGCAGTACTTC. It translates to CASSHPLAYEQYF.

This chain links TRBV2 with TRBJ2-7, with 7 bases matching TRBD1. This CDR3 comprises 16 residues. Looked up from germline, CDR1 is SNHLY and CDR2 is FYNNEI. The V segment lost 3 bases and the J segment 0 bases; nucleotides outside the gene matches: 8. The CDR3 loop reads CASSDVRGRYSYEQYF. The CDR3, as DNA: TGTGCCAGCAGTGATGTTAGGGGGCGGTACTCCTACGAGCAGTACTTC.

This clone came up a few times. The chain couples TRBV2 to TRBJ2-7; the match to TRBD2 covers 9 bases. This CDR3 has 16 residues. The J segment lost 0 bases and the V segment lost 6 bases, leaving 9 bases of the junction unmatched. Germline CDR1 reads SNHLY; CDR2 reads FYNNEI. The CDR3 region is CASRTPSGTYSYEQYF. The CDR3 nucleotides read TGTGCCAGCAGGACCCCTAGCGGGACCTACTCCTACGAGCAGTACTTC.

The J gene is TRBJ1-5, the V gene TRBV18, with a weak D call TRBD1 (6 bases). V lost 2 bases and J 2 bases, leaving 10 bases between the germline ends. The germline V gene has CDR1 KGHSH and CDR2 LQKENI. The CDR3 spans 15 residues. The CDR3, as DNA: TGTGCCAGCTCACCAGCCAGGGGCGGCAATCAGCCCCAGCATTTT. Protein: CASSPARGGNQPQHF.

The rearrangement uses TRBV6-5 and TRBJ1-2; D uncertain. Looked up from germline, CDR1 is MNHEY and CDR2 is SVGAGI. The CDR3 spans 13 residues. The V end lost 2 bases, the J end lost 4 bases, and 8 bases lay between the germline ends. The CDR3 reads CASSYGPGYGYTF. The DNA for the CDR3 is TGTGCCAGCAGTTACGGTCCCGGCTATGGCTACACCTTC.

The chain combines TRBV6-6 with TRBJ2-5; D possibly corresponds to TRBD1 (6 bases). Looked up from germline, CDR1 is MNHNY and CDR2 is SVGAGI (reference sequence). The CDR3 runs 13 residues. V was clipped by 6 bases and J by 5 bases, with 13 bases between them. CDR3 amino acids: CASRNRERETQYF. DNA of the CDR3: TGTGCCAGCAGAAACAGGGAAAGGGAGACCCAGTACTTC.

The genes are TRBV4-1 and TRBJ1-1, with TRBD1 as a possible D gene (5 bases). This CDR3 comprises 15 residues. Germline CDR1 and CDR2: MGHRA and YSYEKL. Trimming left V 0 bases short and J 1 base short, with 9 bases between. CDR3 amino acids: CASSQDRGGNTEAFF. CDR3 DNA sequence: TGCGCCAGCAGCCAAGATCGGGGGGGGAACACTGAAGCTTTCTTT.

This chain links TRBV28 with TRBJ2-7; 10 nucleotides align to TRBD1. Germline CDR1 reads MDHEN; CDR2 reads SYDVKM. The CDR3 covers 15 residues. V lost 4 bases to trimming and J lost 4 bases; unmatched junction nucleotides: 7. CDR3 sequence reads: CASSSRTGGRYEQYF. CDR3 bases: TGTGCCAGCAGTTCCCGGACAGGGGGTCGATACGAGCAGTACTTC. The variable domain in full, completed from reference TRBV28 and TRBJ2-7, reads DVKVTQSSRYLVKRTGEKVFLECVQDMDHENMFWYRQDPGLGLRLIYFSYDVKMKEKGDIPEGYSVSREKKERFSLILESASTNQTSMYLCASSSRTGGRYEQYFGPGTRLTVT.

The V call is TRBV6-1, the J call TRBJ1-5; D remains unclear. Germline CDR1 and CDR2: MNHNS and SASEGT. Trimming removed 6 bases from V and 5 bases from J, with 14 bases in between. The CDR3 totals 14 residues. For the CDR3, the DNA is TGTGCCAGCAGAATCGGGTCCCCCGATCAGCCCCAGCATTTT. Protein product: CASRIGSPDQPQHF.

The chain uses TRBV9 and TRBJ2-3; 10 bases line up with TRBD2. Unmatched junction bases numbered 10, after V lost 0 bases and J lost 0 bases. There are 19 residues in the CDR3. From germline, CDR1 is SGDLS and CDR2 YYNGEE. The CDR3 sequence: CASSVAASGRGWSTDTQYF. In nucleotides, the CDR3 is TGTGCCAGCAGCGTAGCAGCTAGCGGGAGAGGCTGGAGCACAGATACGCAGTATTTT.

The genes are TRBV29-1 and TRBJ1-1; 7 nucleotides line up with TRBD1. The germline V gene encodes CDR1 SQVTM and CDR2 ANQGSEA. V gave up 7 bases and J gave up 6 bases; unmatched junction bases: 8. The CDR3 covers 12 residues. CDR3 sequence reads: CSARQGISEAFF. CDR3 coding DNA: TGCAGCGCTCGACAGGGCATATCTGAAGCTTTCTTT.